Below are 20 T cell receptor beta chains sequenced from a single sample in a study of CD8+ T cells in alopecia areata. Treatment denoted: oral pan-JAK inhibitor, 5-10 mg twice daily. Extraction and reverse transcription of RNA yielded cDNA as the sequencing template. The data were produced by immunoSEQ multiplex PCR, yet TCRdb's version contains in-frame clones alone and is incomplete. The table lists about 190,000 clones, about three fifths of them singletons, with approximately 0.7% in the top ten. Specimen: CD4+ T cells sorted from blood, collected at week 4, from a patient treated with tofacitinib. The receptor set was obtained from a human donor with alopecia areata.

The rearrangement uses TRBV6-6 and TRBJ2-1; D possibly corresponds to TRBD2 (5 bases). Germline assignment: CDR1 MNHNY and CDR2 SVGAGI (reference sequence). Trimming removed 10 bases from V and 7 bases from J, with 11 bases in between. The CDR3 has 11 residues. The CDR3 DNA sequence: TGTGCCACCGAGGAGCGGAATGAGCAGTTCTTC. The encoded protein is CATEERNEQFF.

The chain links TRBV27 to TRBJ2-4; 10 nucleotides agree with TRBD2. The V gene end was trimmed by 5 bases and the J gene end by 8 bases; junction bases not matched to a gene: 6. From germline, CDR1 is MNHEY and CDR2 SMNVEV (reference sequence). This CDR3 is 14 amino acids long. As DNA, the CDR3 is TGTGCCAGCAGTCCCCCGGGGACTAGCGACATTCAGTACTTC. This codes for CASSPPGTSDIQYF.

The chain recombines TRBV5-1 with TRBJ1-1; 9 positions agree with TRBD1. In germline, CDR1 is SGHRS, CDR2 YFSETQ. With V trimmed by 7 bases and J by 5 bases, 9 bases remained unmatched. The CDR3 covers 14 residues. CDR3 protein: CASGTGTGWTEAFF. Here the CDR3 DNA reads TGCGCCAGCGGGACCGGGACAGGGTGGACTGAAGCTTTCTTT.

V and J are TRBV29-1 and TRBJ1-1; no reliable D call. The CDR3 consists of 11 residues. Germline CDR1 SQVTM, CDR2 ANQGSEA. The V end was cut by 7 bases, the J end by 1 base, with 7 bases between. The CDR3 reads CSGKENTEAFF. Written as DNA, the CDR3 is TGCAGCGGGAAAGAGAACACTGAAGCTTTCTTT.

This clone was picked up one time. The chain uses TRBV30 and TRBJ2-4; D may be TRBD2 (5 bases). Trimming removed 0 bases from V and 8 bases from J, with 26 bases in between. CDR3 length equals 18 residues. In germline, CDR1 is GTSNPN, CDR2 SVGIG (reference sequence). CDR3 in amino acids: CAWSVHRGEEGSWDIQYF. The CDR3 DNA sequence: TGTGCCTGGAGTGTACACCGGGGTGAGGAAGGTAGTTGGGACATTCAGTACTTC. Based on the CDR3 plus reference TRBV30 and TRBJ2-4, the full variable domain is SQTIHQWPATLVQPVGSPLSLECTVEGTSNPNLYWYRQAAGRGLQLLFYSVGIGQISSEVPQNLSASRPQDRQFILSSKKLLLSDSGFYLCAWSVHRGEEGSWDIQYFGAGTRLSVL.

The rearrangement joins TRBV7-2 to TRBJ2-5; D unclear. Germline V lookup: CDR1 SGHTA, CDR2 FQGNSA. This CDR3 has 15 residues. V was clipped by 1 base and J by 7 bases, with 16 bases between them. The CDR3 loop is CASSLGVPASGTQYF. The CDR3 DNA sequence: TGTGCCAGCAGCTTAGGGGTACCGGCATCCGGGACCCAGTACTTC.

The CDR3 DNA is TGTGCCAGCAGCGGATCGAGTGACACCATATATTTT. It codes for CASSGSSDTIYF. The chain uses TRBV9 and TRBJ1-3; D gene ambiguous. Germline V gene lookup returns CDR1 SGDLS and CDR2 YYNGEE. This CDR3 spans 12 amino acids. V lost 3 bases to trimming and J lost 8 bases, with 9 bases between them.

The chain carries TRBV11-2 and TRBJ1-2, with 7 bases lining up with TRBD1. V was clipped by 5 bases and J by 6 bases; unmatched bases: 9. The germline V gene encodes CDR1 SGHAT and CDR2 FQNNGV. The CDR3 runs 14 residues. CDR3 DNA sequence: TGTGCCAGCAGCCCAACAGGGGTCGGTGATGGCTACACCTTC. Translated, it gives CASSPTGVGDGYTF.

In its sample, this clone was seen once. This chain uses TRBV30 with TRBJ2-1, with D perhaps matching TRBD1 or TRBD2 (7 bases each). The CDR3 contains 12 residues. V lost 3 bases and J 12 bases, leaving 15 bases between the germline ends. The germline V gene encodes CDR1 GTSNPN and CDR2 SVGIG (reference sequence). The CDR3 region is CAWRAGGAVQFF. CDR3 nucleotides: TGTGCCTGGAGGGCAGGGGGGGCAGTGCAGTTCTTC. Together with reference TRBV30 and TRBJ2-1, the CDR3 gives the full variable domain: SQTIHQWPATLVQPVGSPLSLECTVEGTSNPNLYWYRQAAGRGLQLLFYSVGIGQISSEVPQNLSASRPQDRQFILSSKKLLLSDSGFYLCAWRAGGAVQFFGPGTRLTVL.

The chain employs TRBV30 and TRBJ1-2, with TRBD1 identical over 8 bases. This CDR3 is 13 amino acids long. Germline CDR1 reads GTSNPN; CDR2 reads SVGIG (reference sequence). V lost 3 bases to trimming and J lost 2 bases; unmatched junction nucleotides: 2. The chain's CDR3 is CAWSGDRNYGYTF. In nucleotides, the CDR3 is TGTGCCTGGAGCGGGGACAGGAACTATGGCTACACCTTC.

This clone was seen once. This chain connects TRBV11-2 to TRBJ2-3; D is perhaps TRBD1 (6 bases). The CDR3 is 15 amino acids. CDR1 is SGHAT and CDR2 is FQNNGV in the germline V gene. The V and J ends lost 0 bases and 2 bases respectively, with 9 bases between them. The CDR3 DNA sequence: TGTGCCAGCAGCTTAGAAGGGGGTAACACAGATACGCAGTATTTT. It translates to CASSLEGGNTDTQYF. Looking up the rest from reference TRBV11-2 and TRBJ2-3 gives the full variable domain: EAGVAQSPRYKIIEKRQSVAFWCNPISGHATLYWYQQILGQGPKLLIQFQNNGVVDDSQLPKDRFSAERLKGVDSTLKIQPAKLEDSAVYLCASSLEGGNTDTQYFGPGTRLTVL.

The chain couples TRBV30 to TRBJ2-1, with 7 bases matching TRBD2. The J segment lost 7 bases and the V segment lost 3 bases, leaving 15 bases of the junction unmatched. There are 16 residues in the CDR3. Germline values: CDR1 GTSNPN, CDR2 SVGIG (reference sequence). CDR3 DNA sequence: TGTGCCTGGAGCGGGGCCTTTGGGAGGGCCAGGAATGAGCAGTTCTTC. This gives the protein CAWSGAFGRARNEQFF.

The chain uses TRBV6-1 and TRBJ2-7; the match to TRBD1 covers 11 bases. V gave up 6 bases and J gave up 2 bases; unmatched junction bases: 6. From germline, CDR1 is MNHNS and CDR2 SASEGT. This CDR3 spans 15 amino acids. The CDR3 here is CASRRGQGDPYEQYF. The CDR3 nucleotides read TGTGCCAGCAGGAGGGGACAGGGGGACCCCTACGAGCAGTACTTC.

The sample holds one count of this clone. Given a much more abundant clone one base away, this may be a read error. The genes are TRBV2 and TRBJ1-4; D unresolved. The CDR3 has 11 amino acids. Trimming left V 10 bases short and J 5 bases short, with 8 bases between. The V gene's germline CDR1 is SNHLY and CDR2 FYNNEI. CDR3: CANSPNEKLFF. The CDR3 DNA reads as TGTGCCAACAGCCCCAATGAAAAACTGTTTTTT.

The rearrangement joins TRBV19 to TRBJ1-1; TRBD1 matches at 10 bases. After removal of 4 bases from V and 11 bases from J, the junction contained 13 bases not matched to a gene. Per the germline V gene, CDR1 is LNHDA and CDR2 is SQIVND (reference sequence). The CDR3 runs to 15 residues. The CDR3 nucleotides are TGTGCCAGTAGTACCCTTGGACAGGGGGTCGGATCGGCTTTCTTT. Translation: CASSTLGQGVGSAFF.

CDR3 nucleotide sequence: TGTGCCAGCAGCCAAGCAGGGAGTGGGGCCAACGTCCTGACTTTC. Its protein product is CASSQAGSGANVLTF. The chain recombines TRBV14 with TRBJ2-6; the D gene could be TRBD1 or TRBD2 (5 bases each). Per germline, CDR1 SGHDN and CDR2 FVKESK. The CDR3 is made up of 15 amino acids. Trimming pared 1 base from V and 3 bases from J, leaving 7 bases between.

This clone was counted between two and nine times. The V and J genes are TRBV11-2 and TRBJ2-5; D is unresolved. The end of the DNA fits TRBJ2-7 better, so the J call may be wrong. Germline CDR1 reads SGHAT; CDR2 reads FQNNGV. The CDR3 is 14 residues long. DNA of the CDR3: TGTGCCAGCAGCTTAGGTCTCCCCCCACACGAGCAGTACTTC. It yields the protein CASSLGLPPHEQYF.

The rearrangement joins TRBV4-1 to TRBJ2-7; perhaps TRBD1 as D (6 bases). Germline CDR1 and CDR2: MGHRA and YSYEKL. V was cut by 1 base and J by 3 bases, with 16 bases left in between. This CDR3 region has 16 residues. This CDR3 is CASSQGKGRDNYEQYF. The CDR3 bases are TGCGCCAGCAGCCAAGGCAAAGGACGGGACAACTACGAGCAGTACTTC.

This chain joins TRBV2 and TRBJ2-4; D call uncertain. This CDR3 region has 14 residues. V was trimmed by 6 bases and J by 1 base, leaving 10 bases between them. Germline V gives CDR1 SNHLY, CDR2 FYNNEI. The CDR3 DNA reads TGTGCCAGCAGCCTTTCCGGGGCCAAAAACATTCAGTACTTC. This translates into CASSLSGAKNIQYF.

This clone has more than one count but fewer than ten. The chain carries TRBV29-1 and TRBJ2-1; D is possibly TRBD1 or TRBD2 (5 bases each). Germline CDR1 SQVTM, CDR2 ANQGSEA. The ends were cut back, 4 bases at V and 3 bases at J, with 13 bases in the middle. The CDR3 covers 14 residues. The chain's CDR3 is CSVANGAGYNEQFF. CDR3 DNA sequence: TGCAGCGTTGCAAACGGGGCTGGCTACAATGAGCAGTTCTTC.